This T cell receptor (beta chain) is from a study of blood T cell repertoires in COVID-19. Background on the study: Whether acute or convalescent, the COVID-19 samples came from the United States, Italy and Spain. From T cells, B-cell-depleted T cells, or PBMCs came the material, which was cDNA or gDNA.

TCRdb keeps only in-frame clones here, not all; method: immunoSEQ multiplex PCR. The data show about 370,000 clones, with roughly nine tenths seen just once and 0.9% to 1.1% held by the top ten. What the recovered Cohort 3 donors had was two negative PCRs, clearance, or symptom resolution. This clone was recorded a few times. This clonotype was sampled from a young man who had recovered from COVID-19. Sample: PBMCs or T cells enriched from blood (not recorded which).

This CDR3 is CASSLRGTGGLRGYTF. In DNA form, the CDR3 reads TGTGCCAGCAGCTTAAGAGGGACAGGGGGCTTAAGGGGCTACACCTTC. The chain employs TRBV7-8 and TRBJ1-2; 12 bases are shared with TRBD1. Trimming at V came to 2 bases and at J to 8 bases, leaving 9 bases not matched to a gene. CDR3 length: 16 amino acids. Germline V gene lookup returns CDR1 SGHVS and CDR2 FQNEAQ.